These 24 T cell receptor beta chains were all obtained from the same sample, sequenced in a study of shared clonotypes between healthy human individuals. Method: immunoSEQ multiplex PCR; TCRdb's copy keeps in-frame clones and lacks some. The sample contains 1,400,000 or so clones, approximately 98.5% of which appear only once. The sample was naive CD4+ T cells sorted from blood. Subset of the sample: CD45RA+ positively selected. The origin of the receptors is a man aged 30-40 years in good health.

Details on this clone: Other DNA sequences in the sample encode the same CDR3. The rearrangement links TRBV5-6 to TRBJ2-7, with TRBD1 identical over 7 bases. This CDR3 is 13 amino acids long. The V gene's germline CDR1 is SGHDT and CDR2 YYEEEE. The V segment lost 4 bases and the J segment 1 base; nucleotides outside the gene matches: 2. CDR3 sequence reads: CASSKDRSYEQYF. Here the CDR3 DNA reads TGTGCCAGCAGCAAGGACAGGTCCTACGAGCAGTACTTC.

The DNA for the CDR3 is TGTGCCAGCAGCCCCGGCCGAAGGTTCGGGGAGCAGTACTTC. Translating it yields CASSPGRRFGEQYF. The rearrangement uses TRBV6-1 and TRBJ2-7, with unresolved D. The CDR3 consists of 14 residues. V lost 6 bases and J 7 bases, leaving 19 bases between the germline ends. CDR1 and CDR2 from the germline V gene are MNHNS and SASEGT.

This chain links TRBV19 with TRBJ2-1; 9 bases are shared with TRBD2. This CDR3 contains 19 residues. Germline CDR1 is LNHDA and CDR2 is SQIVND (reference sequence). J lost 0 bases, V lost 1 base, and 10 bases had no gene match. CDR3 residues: CASSIGTSGSRSSYNEQFF. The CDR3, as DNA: TGTGCCAGTAGTATAGGCACTAGCGGGTCCAGGAGCTCCTACAATGAGCAGTTCTTC. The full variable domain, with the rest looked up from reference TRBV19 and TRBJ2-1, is DGGITQSPKYLFRKEGQNVTLSCEQNLNHDAMYWYRQDPGQGLRLIYYSQIVNDFQKGDIAEGYSVSREKKESFPLTVTSAQKNPTAFYLCASSIGTSGSRSSYNEQFFGPGTRLTVL.

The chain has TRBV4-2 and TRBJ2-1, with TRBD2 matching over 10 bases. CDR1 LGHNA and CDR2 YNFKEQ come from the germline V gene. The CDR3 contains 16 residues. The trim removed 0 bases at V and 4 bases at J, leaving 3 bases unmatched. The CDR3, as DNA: TGTGCCAGCAGCCAAGAACTGACTAGCGGGTACAATGAGCAGTTCTTC. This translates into CASSQELTSGYNEQFF.

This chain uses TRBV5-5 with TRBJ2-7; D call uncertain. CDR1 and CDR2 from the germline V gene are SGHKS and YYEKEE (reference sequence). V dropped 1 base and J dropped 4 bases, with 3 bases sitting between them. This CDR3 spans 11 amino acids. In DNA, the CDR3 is TGTGCCAGCAGCTTGACGTACGAGCAGTACTTC. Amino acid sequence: CASSLTYEQYF.

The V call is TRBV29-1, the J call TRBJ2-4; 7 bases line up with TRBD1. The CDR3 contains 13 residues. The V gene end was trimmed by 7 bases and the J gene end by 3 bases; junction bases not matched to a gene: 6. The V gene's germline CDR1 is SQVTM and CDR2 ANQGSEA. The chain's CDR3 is CSASRDSKNIQYF. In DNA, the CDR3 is TGCAGCGCCAGCCGGGACAGCAAAAACATTCAGTACTTC. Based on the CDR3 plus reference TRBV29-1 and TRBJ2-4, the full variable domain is SAVISQKPSRDICQRGTSLTIQCQVDSQVTMMFWYRQQPGQSLTLIATANQGSEATYESGFVIDKFPISRPNLTFSTLTVSNMSPEDSSIYLCSASRDSKNIQYFGAGTRLSVL.

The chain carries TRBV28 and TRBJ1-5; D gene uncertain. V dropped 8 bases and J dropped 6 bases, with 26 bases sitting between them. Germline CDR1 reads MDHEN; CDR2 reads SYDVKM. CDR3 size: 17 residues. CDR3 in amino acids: CASRPGLLASKGQPQHF. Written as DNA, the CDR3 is TGTGCCAGCCGACCCGGACTTCTGGCCAGTAAAGGTCAGCCCCAGCATTTT.

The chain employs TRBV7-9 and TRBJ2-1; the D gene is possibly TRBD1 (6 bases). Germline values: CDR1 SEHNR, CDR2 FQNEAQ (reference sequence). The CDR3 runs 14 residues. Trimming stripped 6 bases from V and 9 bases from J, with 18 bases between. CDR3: CASRPPGQQGEQFF. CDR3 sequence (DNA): TGTGCCAGCAGACCTCCAGGGCAACAGGGTGAGCAGTTCTTC.

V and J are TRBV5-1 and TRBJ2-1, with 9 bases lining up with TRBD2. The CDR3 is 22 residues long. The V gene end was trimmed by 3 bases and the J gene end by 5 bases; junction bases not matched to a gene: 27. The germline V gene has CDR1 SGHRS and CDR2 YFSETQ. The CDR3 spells CASSSTRRGWDNLAGDHNEQFF. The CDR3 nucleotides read TGCGCCAGCAGCTCGACTCGACGGGGCTGGGATAATTTAGCGGGAGATCACAATGAGCAGTTCTTC.

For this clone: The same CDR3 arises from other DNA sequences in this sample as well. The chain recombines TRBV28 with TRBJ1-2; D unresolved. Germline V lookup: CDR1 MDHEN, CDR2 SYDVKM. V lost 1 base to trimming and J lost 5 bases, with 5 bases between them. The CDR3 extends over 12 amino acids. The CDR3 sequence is CASSLSRYGYTF. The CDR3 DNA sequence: TGTGCCAGCAGTTTATCCAGATATGGCTACACCTTC.

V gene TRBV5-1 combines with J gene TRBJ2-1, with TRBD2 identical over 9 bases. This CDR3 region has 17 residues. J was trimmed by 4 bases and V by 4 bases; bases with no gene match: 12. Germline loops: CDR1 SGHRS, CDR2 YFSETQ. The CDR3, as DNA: TGCGCCAGCAGCACCTCCTGGGGGACTAGCAGATACAATGAGCAGTTCTTC. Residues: CASSTSWGTSRYNEQFF.

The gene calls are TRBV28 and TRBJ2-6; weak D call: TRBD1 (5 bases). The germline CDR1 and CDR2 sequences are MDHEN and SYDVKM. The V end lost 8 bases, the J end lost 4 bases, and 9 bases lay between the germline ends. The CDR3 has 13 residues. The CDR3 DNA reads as TGTGCCAGCGGTTGGACAGGGGCCAACGTCCTGACTTTC. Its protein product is CASGWTGANVLTF. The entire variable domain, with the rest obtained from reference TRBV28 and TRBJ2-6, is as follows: DVKVTQSSRYLVKRTGEKVFLECVQDMDHENMFWYRQDPGLGLRLIYFSYDVKMKEKGDIPEGYSVSREKKERFSLILESASTNQTSMYLCASGWTGANVLTFGAGSRLTVL.

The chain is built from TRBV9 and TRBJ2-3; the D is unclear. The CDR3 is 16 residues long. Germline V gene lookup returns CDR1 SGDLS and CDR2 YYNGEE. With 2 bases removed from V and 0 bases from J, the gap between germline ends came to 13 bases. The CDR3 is CASSVVGWSSTDTQYF. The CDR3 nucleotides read TGTGCCAGCAGCGTCGTGGGTTGGTCTAGCACAGATACGCAGTATTTT.

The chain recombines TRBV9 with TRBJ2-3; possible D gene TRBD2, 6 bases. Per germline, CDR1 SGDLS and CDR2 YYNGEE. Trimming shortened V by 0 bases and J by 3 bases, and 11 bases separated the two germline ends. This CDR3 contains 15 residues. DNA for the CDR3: TGTGCCAGCAGCGTAGCGGGAGCCCGAACAGATACGCAGTATTTT. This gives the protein CASSVAGARTDTQYF.

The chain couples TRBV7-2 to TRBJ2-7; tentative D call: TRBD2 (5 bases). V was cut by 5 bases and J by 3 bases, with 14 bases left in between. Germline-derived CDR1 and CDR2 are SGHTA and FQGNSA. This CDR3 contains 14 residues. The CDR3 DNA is TGTGCCAGCAGCGTAGGACTGACGAACTACGAGCAGTACTTC. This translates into CASSVGLTNYEQYF.

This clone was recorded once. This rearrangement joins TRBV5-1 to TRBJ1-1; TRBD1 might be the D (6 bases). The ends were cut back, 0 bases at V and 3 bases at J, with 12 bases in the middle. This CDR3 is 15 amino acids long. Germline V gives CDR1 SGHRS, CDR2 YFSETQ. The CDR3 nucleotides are TGCGCCAGCAGCTTGGAGGGGGGCTTGTACACTGAAGCTTTCTTT. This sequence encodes CASSLEGGLYTEAFF.

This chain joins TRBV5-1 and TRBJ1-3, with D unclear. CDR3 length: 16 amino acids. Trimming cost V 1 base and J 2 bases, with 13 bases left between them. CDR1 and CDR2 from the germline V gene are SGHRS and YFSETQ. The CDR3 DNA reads TGCGCCAGCAGCTTGAATTCGGGCAGAACTGGAAACACCATATATTTT. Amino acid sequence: CASSLNSGRTGNTIYF.

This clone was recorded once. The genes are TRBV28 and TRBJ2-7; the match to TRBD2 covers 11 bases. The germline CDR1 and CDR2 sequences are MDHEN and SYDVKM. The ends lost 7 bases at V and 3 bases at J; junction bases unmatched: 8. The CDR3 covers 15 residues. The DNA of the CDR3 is TGTGCCAGCACTCACGGTGGGACTAGCGGCTACGAGCAGTACTTC. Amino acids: CASTHGGTSGYEQYF.

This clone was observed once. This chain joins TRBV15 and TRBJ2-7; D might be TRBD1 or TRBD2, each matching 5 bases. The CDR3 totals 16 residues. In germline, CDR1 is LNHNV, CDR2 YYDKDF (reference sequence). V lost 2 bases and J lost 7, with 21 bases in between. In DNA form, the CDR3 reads TGTGCCACCAGCAGACATTCCGGGACGGATGGGCGTGAGCAGTACTTC. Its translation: CATSRHSGTDGREQYF.

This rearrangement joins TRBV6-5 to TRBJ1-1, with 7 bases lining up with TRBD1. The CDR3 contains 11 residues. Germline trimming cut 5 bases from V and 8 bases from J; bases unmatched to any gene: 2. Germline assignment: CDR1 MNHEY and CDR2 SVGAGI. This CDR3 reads CASSTRGEAFF. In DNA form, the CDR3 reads TGTGCCAGCAGTACCAGGGGGGAAGCTTTCTTT.

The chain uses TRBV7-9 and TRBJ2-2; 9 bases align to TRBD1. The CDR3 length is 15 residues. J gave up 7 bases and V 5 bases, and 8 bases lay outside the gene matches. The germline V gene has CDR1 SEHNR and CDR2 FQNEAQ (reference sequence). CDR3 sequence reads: CASSGRTGENGELFF. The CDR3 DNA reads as TGTGCCAGCAGCGGGCGGACAGGGGAGAACGGGGAGCTGTTTTTT.

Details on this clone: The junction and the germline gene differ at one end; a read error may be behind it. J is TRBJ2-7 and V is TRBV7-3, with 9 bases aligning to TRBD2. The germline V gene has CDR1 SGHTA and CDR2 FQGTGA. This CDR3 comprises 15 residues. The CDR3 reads CASSLVGTSSNEQYF. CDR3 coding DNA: TGTGCCAGCAGCTTAGTGGGGACTAGCTCCAACGAGCAGTACTTC.

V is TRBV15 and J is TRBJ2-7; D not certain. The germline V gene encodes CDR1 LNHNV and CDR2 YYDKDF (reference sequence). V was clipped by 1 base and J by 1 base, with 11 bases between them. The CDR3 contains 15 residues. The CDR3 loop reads CATSRAQHISYEQYF. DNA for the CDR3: TGTGCCACCAGCAGAGCACAGCATATATCCTACGAGCAGTACTTC.

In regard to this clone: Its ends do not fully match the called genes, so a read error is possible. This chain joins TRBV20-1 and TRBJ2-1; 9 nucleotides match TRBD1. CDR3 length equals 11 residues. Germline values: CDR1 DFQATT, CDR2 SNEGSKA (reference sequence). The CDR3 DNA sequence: TGCAGTGCCAGGACAGGGGTTGAGGAGTTCTTC. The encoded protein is CSARTGVEEFF.